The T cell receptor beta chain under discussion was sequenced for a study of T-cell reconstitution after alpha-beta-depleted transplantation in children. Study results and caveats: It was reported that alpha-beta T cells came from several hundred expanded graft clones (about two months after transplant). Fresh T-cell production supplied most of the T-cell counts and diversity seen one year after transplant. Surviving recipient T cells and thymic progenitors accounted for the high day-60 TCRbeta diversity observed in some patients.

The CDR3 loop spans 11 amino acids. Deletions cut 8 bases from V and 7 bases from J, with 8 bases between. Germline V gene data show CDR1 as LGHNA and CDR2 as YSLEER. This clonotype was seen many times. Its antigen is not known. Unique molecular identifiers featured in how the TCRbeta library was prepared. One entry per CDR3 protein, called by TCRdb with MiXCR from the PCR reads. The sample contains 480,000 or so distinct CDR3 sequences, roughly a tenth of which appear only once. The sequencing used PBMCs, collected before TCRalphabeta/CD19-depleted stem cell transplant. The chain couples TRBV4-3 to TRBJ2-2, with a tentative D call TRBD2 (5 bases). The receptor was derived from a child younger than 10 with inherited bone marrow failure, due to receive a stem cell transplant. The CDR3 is CASEGSGELFF. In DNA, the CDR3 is TGCGCCAGCGAGGGCAGCGGGGAGCTGTTTTTT.